This T cell receptor (beta chain) was identified in a study of T-cell reconstitution after alpha-beta-depleted transplantation in children. Points from the study as a whole: About two months after transplant, alpha-beta T cells reportedly came from several hundred expanded graft clones. T-cell counts and diversity were attributed mostly to newly produced T cells one year after transplant.

The V segment lost 5 bases and the J segment 4 bases; nucleotides outside the gene matches: 12. CDR1 and CDR2 from the germline V gene are SEHNR and FQNEAQ (reference sequence). This CDR3 is 16 amino acids long. Preparation of the TCRbeta library was carried out with unique molecular identifiers. MiXCR, run by TCRdb on the PCR reads, gives a single entry per CDR3 protein. The top ten hold approximately 9.6% of the sample, which has about 300,000 distinct CDR3 sequences, about 7.3% seen once. Points on this clonotype: Antigen unknown.

The rearrangement joins TRBV7-9 to TRBJ2-3; 7 bases agree with TRBD1. This sample comprised peripheral blood, obtained 360 days after TCRalphabeta/CD19-depleted stem cell transplant. The receptor was derived from a female patient aged 2 to 10 who had a stem cell transplant for Fanconi anemia, so the T cells may come from the graft donor. The CDR3 spells CASSQGETGRADTQYF. The CDR3, as DNA: TGTGCCAGCAGCCAAGGGGAGACAGGGCGTGCAGATACGCAGTATTTT. The full variable domain, rest sourced from reference TRBV7-9 and TRBJ2-3, is DTGVSQNPRHKITKRGQNVTFRCDPISEHNRLYWYRQTLGQGPEFLTYFQNEAQLEKSRLLSDRFSAERPKGSFSTLEIQRTEQGDSAMYLCASSQGETGRADTQYFGPGTRLTVL.